Following are 30 T cell receptor beta chains from one sample sequenced in a study of cytomegalovirus exposure and HLA in healthy donors. Amplification used 60 Vbeta primers and 13 Jbeta primers. The table came from immunoSEQ multiplex PCR; TCRdb's copy has only in-frame clones and leaves some out. Its table lists about 62,000 clones. Sequenced material: PBMCs. All receptors derive from a man younger than 45 in good health and CMV-seropositive.

The CDR3 protein is CASGNPRTAYYEAFF. In DNA form, the CDR3 reads TGTGCTAGTGGAAACCCAAGGACAGCCTACTATGAAGCTTTCTTT. This chain uses TRBV12-5 with TRBJ1-1; maybe TRBD1 (6 bases). The CDR3 is made up of 15 amino acids. Germline V CDR1 and CDR2: LGHNT, FRNRAP. The V gene lost 6 bases and the J gene lost 7 bases, with 21 bases spanning the gap.

The chain employs TRBV5-1 and TRBJ2-5; D may be TRBD2 (5 bases). There are 15 residues in the CDR3. From germline, CDR1 is SGHRS and CDR2 YFSETQ. V was cut by 0 bases and J by 5 bases, with 14 bases left in between. The CDR3: CASSLVYGVGETQYF. The CDR3 nucleotides are TGCGCCAGCAGCTTGGTGTACGGGGTTGGGGAGACCCAGTACTTC.

The chain is built from TRBV5-1 and TRBJ1-1, with 12 bases identical to TRBD1. Looked up from germline, CDR1 is SGHRS and CDR2 is YFSETQ. The CDR3 loop spans 17 amino acids. V was pared by 4 bases and J by 3 bases, with 10 bases of the junction left unmatched. CDR3 residues: CASSDRDRGHLDTEAFF. CDR3 in DNA: TGCGCCAGCAGCGACCGGGACAGGGGGCATCTGGACACTGAAGCTTTCTTT.

The chain links TRBV27 to TRBJ1-4, with D possibly being TRBD1 (6 bases). Trimming stripped 5 bases from V and 8 bases from J, with 15 bases between. The CDR3 length is 14 residues. Germline loops: CDR1 MNHEY, CDR2 SMNVEV (reference sequence). As DNA, the CDR3 is TGTGCCAGCAGTCCGGACAGAGGTCAAGAAAAACTGTTTTTT. It translates to CASSPDRGQEKLFF. The entire variable domain, with the rest obtained from reference TRBV27 and TRBJ1-4, is as follows: EAQVTQNPRYLITVTGKKLTVTCSQNMNHEYMSWYRQDPGLGLRQIYYSMNVEVTDKGDVPEGYKVSRKEKRNFPLILESPSPNQTSLYFCASSPDRGQEKLFFGSGTQLSVL.

The chain is built from TRBV5-6 and TRBJ2-7, with D uncertain. The V gene's germline CDR1 is SGHDT and CDR2 YYEEEE. The CDR3 has 13 residues. V lost 0 bases to trimming and J lost 4 bases, with 8 bases between them. The CDR3 DNA is TGTGCCAGCAGCTTGGCCTGGGCGTACGAGCAGTACTTC. As protein: CASSLAWAYEQYF.

The rearrangement links TRBV30 to TRBJ2-2; D possibly corresponds to TRBD2 (6 bases). There are 13 residues in the CDR3. V lost 3 bases and J 6 bases, leaving 11 bases between the germline ends. From germline, CDR1 is GTSNPN and CDR2 SVGIG (reference sequence). In DNA, the CDR3 is TGTGCCTGGAGCCAGAGGGAGGCCGGGGAGCTGTTTTTT. It specifies CAWSQREAGELFF.

Notes on this clone: The junction shows a germline mismatch at one end, possibly a read error. As DNA, the CDR3 is TGTGCCGGGAGTGTCGGTAGTCCAGAGGTAGATACGCAGTATTTT. It codes for CAGSVGSPEVDTQYF. The chain recombines TRBV30 with TRBJ2-3; possible D gene TRBD2, 5 bases. The CDR3 runs 15 residues. CDR1 GTSNPN and CDR2 SVGIG come from the germline V gene (reference sequence).

CDR3 sequence: CASSQGTGDNYGYTF. The CDR3 DNA reads as TGTGCCAGCAGCCAAGGGACAGGGGATAACTATGGCTACACCTTC. V is TRBV4-2 and J is TRBJ1-2, with 9 bases lining up with TRBD1. Germline CDR1 is LGHNA and CDR2 is YNFKEQ. This CDR3 comprises 15 residues. V was pared by 1 base and J by 1 base, with 1 base of the junction left unmatched.

The genes are TRBV4-1 and TRBJ2-7, with D possibly TRBD2 on 5 matching bases. Germline V gene lookup returns CDR1 MGHRA and CDR2 YSYEKL. V lost 4 bases, J lost 4 bases, and 23 bases lay in between. The CDR3 spans 17 residues. CDR3 loop: CASSPGPFQDGGYEQYF. CDR3 bases: TGCGCCAGCAGCCCAGGCCCCTTTCAGGACGGAGGATACGAGCAGTACTTC.

The gene calls are TRBV6-5 and TRBJ1-2; no firm D call. The germline V and J ends were trimmed by 0 bases and 6 bases, with 14 bases remaining between them. The CDR3 is 15 residues long. From germline, CDR1 is MNHEY and CDR2 SVGAGI. The DNA of the CDR3 is TGTGCCAGCAGTTACTCCCGTACCACCGGGGATGGCTACACCTTC. Translated, it gives CASSYSRTTGDGYTF.

V and J are TRBV7-2 and TRBJ2-1; a weak D match, TRBD2 (7 bases). CDR1 is SGHTA and CDR2 is FQGNSA in the germline V gene. V was shortened by 0 bases and J by 6 bases, with 12 bases between the two germline ends. This CDR3 is 15 amino acids long. The CDR3 DNA reads as TGTGCCAGCAGCTTAGCGGGGGGGCCGGGCAATGAGCAGTTCTTC. Translated, it gives CASSLAGGPGNEQFF.

The chain has TRBV7-9 and TRBJ2-7; perhaps TRBD2 as D (5 bases). The CDR3 loop spans 12 amino acids. The germline CDR1 and CDR2 sequences are SEHNR and FQNEAQ (reference sequence). V was cut by 3 bases and J by 2 bases, with 5 bases left in between. The CDR3 is CASSFGTYEQYF. The DNA for the CDR3 is TGTGCCAGCAGCTTCGGGACCTACGAGCAGTACTTC. Full variable domain (rest looked up from reference TRBV7-9 and TRBJ2-7): DTGVSQNPRHKITKRGQNVTFRCDPISEHNRLYWYRQTLGQGPEFLTYFQNEAQLEKSRLLSDRFSAERPKGSFSTLEIQRTEQGDSAMYLCASSFGTYEQYFGPGTRLTVT.

CDR3 in DNA: TGTGCCAGCACCGATAGGGTTGGGAGCACTGAAGCTTTCTTT. Residues: CASTDRVGSTEAFF. The genes are TRBV2 and TRBJ1-1; D not resolved. This CDR3 is built from 14 residues. Deletions cut 7 bases from V and 4 bases from J, with 16 bases between. Germline CDR1 and CDR2: SNHLY and FYNNEI.

The chain combines TRBV7-9 with TRBJ2-7, with TRBD2 as a possible D gene (6 bases). CDR3 length: 15 residues. Trimming shortened V by 1 base and J by 2 bases, and 12 bases separated the two germline ends. Germline V CDR1 and CDR2: SEHNR, FQNEAQ (reference sequence). This CDR3 is CASSLGGSGTYEQYF. DNA for the CDR3: TGTGCCAGCAGCTTAGGTGGTAGCGGCACCTACGAGCAGTACTTC.

The V call is TRBV6-1, the J call TRBJ1-4, with D hard to call. Trimming shortened V by 3 bases and J by 3 bases, and 11 bases separated the two germline ends. In germline, CDR1 is MNHNS, CDR2 SASEGT. The CDR3 runs to 15 residues. In nucleotides, the CDR3 is TGTGCCAGCAGTGATTTAGTTTATTCTAATGAAAAACTGTTTTTT. It translates to CASSDLVYSNEKLFF.

The rearrangement links TRBV5-1 to TRBJ1-2; 8 positions agree with TRBD1. Germline CDR1 and CDR2: SGHRS and YFSETQ. CDR3 length equals 12 residues. With 7 bases clipped from V and 8 bases from J, the junction kept 7 bases outside the gene matches. The CDR3 loop is CASEGQEGGYTF. CDR3 sequence (DNA): TGCGCCAGCGAGGGACAGGAGGGAGGCTACACCTTC. The complete variable domain, with remaining parts taken from reference TRBV5-1 and TRBJ1-2, reads KAGVTQTPRYLIKTRGQQVTLSCSPISGHRSVSWYQQTPGQGLQFLFEYFSETQRNKGNFPGRFSGRQFSNSRSEMNVSTLELGDSALYLCASEGQEGGYTFGSGTRLTVV.

This chain connects TRBV4-1 to TRBJ1-1; D may be TRBD1 (5 bases). Deletions cut 4 bases from V and 10 bases from J, with 13 bases between. Germline V lookup: CDR1 MGHRA, CDR2 YSYEKL. The CDR3 is made up of 12 amino acids. DNA of the CDR3: TGCGCCAGCAGCCCTTTTGGGAGGGGAGCTTTCTTT. Translation gives CASSPFGRGAFF.

The genes are TRBV18 and TRBJ2-5, with a possible D match to TRBD1 (7 bases). The CDR3 extends over 14 amino acids. Germline CDR1 KGHSH, CDR2 LQKENI. V shed 4 bases and J shed 7 bases, with 16 bases lying between them. The CDR3 sequence is CASSLGQVGGTQYF. The CDR3, as DNA: TGTGCCAGCTCACTCGGACAGGTCGGGGGGACCCAGTACTTC.

V is TRBV9 and J is TRBJ2-3; 12 bases map to TRBD2. Germline V gives CDR1 SGDLS, CDR2 YYNGEE. The CDR3 length is 17 residues. The V gene end was trimmed by 0 bases and the J gene end by 4 bases; junction bases not matched to a gene: 6. CDR3 sequence: CASSVGASGRVSDTQYF. In nucleotides, the CDR3 is TGTGCCAGCAGCGTAGGGGCTAGCGGGAGGGTCTCAGATACGCAGTATTTT.

Concerning this clone itself: Its ends do not fully match the called genes, so a read error is possible. This rearrangement joins TRBV6-5 to TRBJ1-3; tentatively, D is TRBD1 (5 bases). Germline V gene lookup returns CDR1 MNHEY and CDR2 SVGAGI. This CDR3 has 15 amino acids. The CDR3 sequence: CASSYAGPSGNNIYF. CDR3 nucleotides: TGTGCCAGCAGTTACGCGGGGCCCTCTGGAAACAACATATATTTT.

This sequence joins TRBV30 and TRBJ1-6, with 7 bases aligning to TRBD1. The germline gives CDR1 GTSNPN, CDR2 SVGIG (reference sequence). This CDR3 spans 14 amino acids. V lost 1 base, J lost 10 bases, and 7 bases stayed unmatched. The CDR3 sequence is CAWSDGTGESPLHF. In nucleotides, the CDR3 is TGTGCCTGGAGTGATGGTACAGGGGAATCACCCCTCCACTTT.

This chain joins TRBV6-5 and TRBJ1-4; 8 nucleotides align to TRBD1. V was clipped by 6 bases and J by 8 bases; unmatched bases: 11. Looked up from germline, CDR1 is MNHEY and CDR2 is SVGAGI. This CDR3 spans 15 amino acids. The CDR3 coding sequence is TGTGCCAGCAGCCAGGAGGACAGGGCTTACGAAAAACTGTTTTTT. Translating it yields CASSQEDRAYEKLFF.

This sequence joins TRBV6-5 and TRBJ2-1; 9 positions agree with TRBD1. CDR1 is MNHEY and CDR2 is SVGAGI in the germline V gene. The V and J ends lost 4 bases and 3 bases, in that order; junction bases with no gene match: 7. CDR3 size: 16 residues. The CDR3 DNA reads as TGTGCCAGCAGTTCCACCGGGACAGGGTTCTACAATGAGCAGTTCTTC. Its protein is CASSSTGTGFYNEQFF.

The gene calls are TRBV30 and TRBJ2-7; possible D gene TRBD2, 6 bases. Trimming shortened V by 3 bases and J by 2 bases, and 14 bases separated the two germline ends. The CDR3 covers 14 residues. CDR1 is GTSNPN and CDR2 is SVGIG in the germline V gene (reference sequence). The CDR3 DNA follows: TGTGCCTGGAGCCTTTACGGGGGTGCCTACGAGCAGTACTTC. This sequence encodes CAWSLYGGAYEQYF.

The rearrangement uses TRBV6-1 and TRBJ2-7; 10 bases align to TRBD1. The CDR3 loop spans 14 amino acids. In germline, CDR1 is MNHNS, CDR2 SASEGT. J gave up 2 bases and V 8 bases, and 6 bases lay outside the gene matches. The CDR3 reads CASCPGTGAYEQYF. The CDR3 region has the DNA TGTGCCAGCTGTCCCGGGACAGGGGCCTACGAGCAGTACTTC.

The V call is TRBV4-1, the J call TRBJ2-5; 8 nucleotides match TRBD1. This CDR3 has 14 residues. Germline assignment: CDR1 MGHRA and CDR2 YSYEKL. With 0 bases clipped from V and 5 bases from J, the junction kept 2 bases outside the gene matches. The CDR3 sequence is CASSQDRGRETQYF. The CDR3 bases are TGCGCCAGCAGCCAAGACAGGGGGCGGGAGACCCAGTACTTC.

CDR3 region: CAISDPSAPTNEQFF. In DNA form, the CDR3 reads TGTGCCATCAGTGATCCTAGCGCTCCGACCAATGAGCAGTTCTTC. V is TRBV10-3 and J is TRBJ2-1; possible D gene TRBD2, 6 bases. Trimming pared 3 bases from V and 6 bases from J, leaving 15 bases between. This CDR3 comprises 15 residues. Germline CDR1 and CDR2: ENHRY and SYGVKD.

The genes are TRBV6-6 and TRBJ2-1; D is uncertain. The length of the CDR3 is 13 residues. Germline CDR1 reads MNHNY; CDR2 reads SVGAGI (reference sequence). V dropped 5 bases and J dropped 8 bases, with 13 bases sitting between them. The CDR3 region is CASSTEEGHEQFF. CDR3 nucleotides: TGTGCCAGCAGTACCGAGGAAGGCCATGAGCAGTTCTTC.

The V call is TRBV7-9, the J call TRBJ1-1; D may be TRBD1 (5 bases). There are 14 residues in the CDR3. Between the trimmed V and J ends, which lost 5 bases and 5 bases, there was a span of 15 bases. The germline gives CDR1 SEHNR, CDR2 FQNEAQ (reference sequence). CDR3 nucleotide sequence: TGTGCCAGCAGCCGTCGGGAGGGGAGGACTGAAGCTTTCTTT. Translated: CASSRREGRTEAFF.

The genes are TRBV6-5 and TRBJ2-3; 12 nucleotides match TRBD2. J lost 4 bases, V lost 4 bases, and 6 bases had no gene match. The CDR3 consists of 16 residues. Germline V CDR1 and CDR2: MNHEY, SVGAGI. The CDR3 DNA sequence: TGTGCCAGCAGTTCGCGACTAGCGGGAGATGCAGATACGCAGTATTTT. The encoded protein is CASSSRLAGDADTQYF.